This T cell receptor beta chain comes out of a study of CD8 T cells in Susac syndrome. General study results and limits: The TCR sequencing and HLA analysis in the study involved a relatively small number of individuals, as the study acknowledged.

When the RNA was reverse transcribed, random hexamers were used with an input of roughly 0.45 to 1 ug. Amplification of TCR beta CDR3 spanned 54 Vbeta and 13 Jbeta via immunoSEQ multiplex PCR. TCRdb reprocessed the immunoSEQ multiplex PCR reads with MiXCR, giving one entry per CDR3 protein. The sample contains over 100,000 distinct CDR3 sequences, 95% to 98% of which appear only once. A remark on this clonotype: As yet, its antigen is unknown.

CDR3 size: 15 residues. With 4 bases removed from V and 2 bases from J, the gap between germline ends came to 11 bases. Per the germline V gene, CDR1 is LGHDT and CDR2 is YNNKEL (reference sequence). The sequence came from a human donor in good health. Sequenced: CD4+ T cells from PBMCs. The chain carries TRBV3-1 and TRBJ2-2; TRBD1 might be the D (6 bases). The CDR3: CASSPWDTNTGELFF. Written as DNA, the CDR3 is TGTGCCAGCAGCCCCTGGGACACCAACACCGGGGAGCTGTTTTTT.